This T cell receptor beta chain was identified in a study of T-cell memory formation after mild COVID-19. About the research overall: TCR clusters were mostly donor specific.

Germline-derived CDR1 and CDR2 are MGHRA and YSYEKL. V shed 4 bases, J shed 6 bases, and the junction held 5 bases outside the gene matches. The length of the CDR3 is 14 residues. General observations from the study: There was a balanced CD4/CD8 profile in clones contracting day 15 to 85, and later expanders leaned CD4+. CD4+ clones that contracted lay mainly in CM and EM; CD8+ ones lay in EMRA. Researchers could not confirm that second-wave clones peaking on day 37 targeted SARS-CoV-2.

The sample holds a few counts of this clonotype. Its antigen is as yet unknown. TCRdb processed the 5' RACE reads anew with MiXCR; each CDR3 protein has one entry. The data hold under 450,000 distinct CDR3 sequences, with roughly 14% observed a single time. The source is a man younger than 35 who had mild COVID-19 (a few samples of this study predate the infection). Cell type and time point are not known. The sample was PBMCs or a T cell subset sorted from them (not recorded which). The rearrangement joins TRBV4-1 to TRBJ1-5; TRBD1 aligns across 8 bases. The CDR3 coding sequence is TGCGCCAGCAGCCTTCAGGGGGCGAGTCAGCCCCAGCATTTT. Residues: CASSLQGASQPQHF.